This is a list of T cell receptor beta chains from one sample in a study of blood T cell repertoires in COVID-19. TCRdb's table, derived via immunoSEQ multiplex PCR, lists solely in-frame clones and lacks some. Of 35,000 to 50,000 clones listed, around 82% are singletons. Sequencing was performed on peripheral blood. The receptors shown here come from a woman between 65 and 79 years old with acute or convalescent COVID-19. Both conserved end residues are part of each CDR3. The D gene is left open where the match is weak. Clone size is stated in some rows and not others, as once, few, many or a class when expanded.

>TRBV24-1|TRBJ1-1|-|-
TGTGCCACCAGTGACGGGATGAACACTGAAGCTTTCTTT
CATSDGMNTEAFF
>TRBV6-5|TRBJ1-3|-|TRBD1
TGTGCCAGCAGACAGGGGGTCTCTGGAAACACCATATATTTT
CASRQGVSGNTIYF
>TRBV28|TRBJ1-1|-|-
TGTGCTATCAGAAAACAGAACACTGAAGCTTTCTTT
CAIRKQNTEAFF
>TRBV9|TRBJ2-5|-|-
TGTGCCAGCAGCGTAGGAGGGATACCGCAAGAGACCCAGTACTTC
CASSVGGIPQETQYF
>TRBV6-2/TRBV6-3|TRBJ2-1|once|TRBD2
TGTGCCAGCAGTGGGGTGGCGGGAGGGCCTTACAATGAGCAGTTCTTC
CASSGVAGGPYNEQFF
>TRBV18|TRBJ1-4|once|-
TGTGCCAGCTCACCACCGACAGGAAAACCGACTAATGAAAAACTGTTTTTT
CASSPPTGKPTNEKLFF
>TRBV6-5|TRBJ1-1|-|TRBD1
TGTGCCAGCAGTCGTCGGACAGGGCGGAACACTGAAGCTTTCTTT
CASSRRTGRNTEAFF
>TRBV29-1|TRBJ1-1|once|TRBD1
TGCAGCGTGATTAAGGACAGGGGGGGCTCTTACACTGAAGCTTTCTTT
CSVIKDRGGSYTEAFF
>TRBV9|TRBJ1-6|-|-
TGTGCCAGCAGCCCAGGGATAGGATCACCCCTCCACTTT
CASSPGIGSPLHF
>TRBV2|TRBJ2-2|-|-
TGTGCCAGCAGTGAAACTTCGCCCGGGGAGCTGTTTTTT
CASSETSPGELFF
>TRBV3-1/TRBV3-2|TRBJ2-7|-|TRBD2
TGTGCCAGCAGCCAACTACCGGGACTAGCGGGATACGAGCAGTACTTC
CASSQLPGLAGYEQYF
>TRBV4-2|TRBJ2-3|-|TRBD2
TGTGCCAGCAGCCAGGAAGCAACTAGCGGGAGGGTCATCACAGATACGCAGTATTTT
CASSQEATSGRVITDTQYF
>TRBV7-9|TRBJ2-1|-|TRBD2
TGTGCCAGCAGCTTAGGGGACTACACCCATATCGGCAATGAGCAGTTCTTC
CASSLGDYTHIGNEQFF
>TRBV9|TRBJ2-4|-|-
TGTGCCAGCAGCGTAGGTCAGGGTCAAAACATTCAGTACTTC
CASSVGQGQNIQYF
>TRBV28|TRBJ2-7|-|-
TGTGCCAGCAACCCTCTAGGGACACTCATTACCTACGAGCAGTACTTC
CASNPLGTLITYEQYF
>TRBV7-2|TRBJ1-3|-|-
TGTGCCAGCAGCTTAACACCGACAGGTGACTCTGGAAACACCATATATTTT
CASSLTPTGDSGNTIYF
>TRBV24-1|TRBJ2-1|-|TRBD2
TGTGCCACCAGTGACCTTAGCGGGAGGGCAGGCAATGAGCAGTTCTTC
CATSDLSGRAGNEQFF
>TRBV9|TRBJ2-5|-|-
TGTGCCAGCAGCGCCTCAGGGGAGACCCAGTACTTC
CASSASGETQYF
>TRBV5-1|TRBJ1-3|-|TRBD1
TGCGCCAGCAGCACGGGACAGGCTGGAAACACCATATATTTT
CASSTGQAGNTIYF
>TRBV24-1|TRBJ2-1|-|TRBD2
TGTGCCACCAGTGACCCCCGCCCTAGCGGGAGTGGGAGCTCCTACAATGAGCAGTTCTTC
CATSDPRPSGSGSSYNEQFF
>TRBV11-1|TRBJ2-1|-|-
TGTGCCAGCAGCTTAATGCGGGCTCCAAATGAGCAGTTCTTC
CASSLMRAPNEQFF
>TRBV21-1|TRBJ2-2|-|-
TGTGCCAGCAGCTCACGGACTAGCGGGAGCTCCGGGGAGCTGTTTTTT
CASSSRTSGSSGELFF
>TRBV27|TRBJ2-1|-|TRBD1
TGTGCCAGCAGCAGGAAGGGGGGACAGGGCAATGAGCAGTTCTTC
CASSRKGGQGNEQFF
>TRBV30|TRBJ1-3|-|-
TGTGCCTGGAGTGTACCCCCAGGGGACGGAAACACCATATATTTT
CAWSVPPGDGNTIYF
>TRBV29-1|TRBJ1-1|-|-
TGCAGCTCAGCTTCAGGGAGGAATACTGAAGCTTTCTTT
CSSASGRNTEAFF
>TRBV28|TRBJ2-7|-|TRBD2
TGTGCCAGCAGTTTACGGGGGGGCGAGCAGTACTTC
CASSLRGGEQYF
>TRBV29-1|TRBJ2-7|-|TRBD1
TGCAGCGTCCTAGGGGCCACAGGACAGGGGTCCTACGAGCAGTACTTC
CSVLGATGQGSYEQYF
>TRBV7-3|TRBJ2-2|-|TRBD2
TGTGCCAGCAGCTTACTAGCGGGAGGTCCCACCGGGGAGCTGTTTTTT
CASSLLAGGPTGELFF
>TRBV24-1|TRBJ2-3|-|TRBD1
TGTGCCACCAGTGATGTGGGACAGGGGGGAGATACGCAGTATTTT
CATSDVGQGGDTQYF
>TRBV5-8|TRBJ2-5|few|TRBD1
TGTGCCAGCAGCTTCTACAGGGGCGCTGGGGAGACCCAGTACTTC
CASSFYRGAGETQYF
>TRBV6-5|TRBJ1-5|-|-
TGTGCCAGCAGTAGAGGTAATCAGCCCCAGCATTTT
CASSRGNQPQHF
>TRBV6-5|TRBJ1-3|-|-
TGTGCCAGCAGTTACTCCAGGGACACCGCTGGAAACACCATATATTTT
CASSYSRDTAGNTIYF
>TRBV19|TRBJ1-2|-|-
TGTGCCAGCCAAAAAGGCGCAAGCGCTAACTATGGCTACACCTTC
CASQKGASANYGYTF
>TRBV11-3|TRBJ2-7|once|TRBD1
TGTGCCAGCAGCTTGGACACGACAGGGGTTGGGTACGAGCAGTACTTC
CASSLDTTGVGYEQYF
>TRBV2|TRBJ2-7|once|TRBD2
TGTGCCAGCAGTGAATGGGGGGGAAGCTCCTACGAGCAGTACTTC
CASSEWGGSSYEQYF
>TRBV6-5|TRBJ2-2|-|-
TGTGCCAGCAGGGGGATGGACTTGGTTACCGGGGAGCTGTTTTTT
CASRGMDLVTGELFF
>TRBV4-3|TRBJ2-3|once|-
TGCGCCAGCAGCCAAGATACAAGGGGCGCAGATACGCAGTATTTT
CASSQDTRGADTQYF
>TRBV13|TRBJ2-4|-|TRBD1
TGTGCCAGCAGCCAAGGGACAGGGTTTAGAAACATTCAGTACTTC
CASSQGTGFRNIQYF
>TRBV4-1|TRBJ2-1|-|TRBD2
TGCGCCAGCAGCCAAGGCGGGACTAGCGGCCTTTACAATGAGCAGTTCTTC
CASSQGGTSGLYNEQFF
>TRBV19|TRBJ1-5|few|TRBD1
TGTGCCAGTACGGACAGGGTCAATCAGCCCCAGCATTTT
CASTDRVNQPQHF
>TRBV6-5|TRBJ1-1|medium-sized|TRBD1
TGTGCCAGCAGTTACTCTGACAGGGGGAGACTACAAGCTTTCTTT
CASSYSDRGRLQAFF
>TRBV5-1|TRBJ1-1|few|TRBD1
TGCGCCAGCAGCGCAGGGGGTGCTGAAGCTTTCTTT
CASSAGGAEAFF
>TRBV7-3|TRBJ1-1|-|-
TGTGCCAGCAGCCTGGGGGCATGGAGCACTGAAGCTTTCTTT
CASSLGAWSTEAFF
>TRBV10-2|TRBJ1-2|-|TRBD1
TGCGCCAGCGCGCTCCGGGACAGGGGGCGCTTATATGGCTACACCTTC
CASALRDRGRLYGYTF
>TRBV11-1|TRBJ2-3|-|TRBD1
TGTGCCAGCAGCTACCCCGGGACAGGGGGTCGAGATACGCAGTATTTT
CASSYPGTGGRDTQYF
>TRBV24-1|TRBJ2-7|-|-
TGTGCCACCAGTGCTGGGAGCTACGAGCAGTACTTC
CATSAGSYEQYF
>TRBV6-1|TRBJ1-2|-|-
TGTGCCAGCAGTGAAAGTGGTGTGGGCAACTATGGCTACACCTTC
CASSESGVGNYGYTF
>TRBV6-6|TRBJ1-6|-|TRBD1
TGTGCCAGCAGTCCGAGGACAGGGGGTCAAGTTTCGTTTAATTCACCCCTCCACTTT
CASSPRTGGQVSFNSPLHF
>TRBV6-2/TRBV6-3|TRBJ2-7|-|TRBD2
TGTGCCAGCAGTTCGAAAAGACTAGCGGAGTTTTACGAGCAGTACTTC
CASSSKRLAEFYEQYF
>TRBV9|TRBJ2-2|-|TRBD2
TGTGCCAGCAGCGTAGGAACTAGCGGCCAGGGCGGGGAGCTGTTTTTT
CASSVGTSGQGGELFF
>TRBV5-4|TRBJ2-7|-|-
TGTGCCAGCAGCCCGGGTCGACAGTACGAGCAGTACTTC
CASSPGRQYEQYF
>TRBV24-1|TRBJ2-3|-|TRBD1
TGTGCCACCAGTGACCCCGGACAGGGGGCGTTCACAGATACGCAGTATTTT
CATSDPGQGAFTDTQYF
>TRBV6-6|TRBJ2-7|-|TRBD1
TGTGCCAGCAGATTACAGGGGCGAAACGAGCAGTACTTC
CASRLQGRNEQYF
>TRBV5-1|TRBJ1-1|-|-
TGCGCCAGCAGTAATGAAGGGGATCTAAACACTGAAGCTTTCTTT
CASSNEGDLNTEAFF
>TRBV18|TRBJ2-1|-|-
TGTGCCAGCTCACGAGCAAACAGGGCCAATGAGCAGTTCTTC
CASSRANRANEQFF
>TRBV27|TRBJ1-5|-|-
TGTGCCAGCAGTTTAAAAGAGGATCAGCCCCAGCATTTT
CASSLKEDQPQHF
>TRBV29-1|TRBJ2-3|-|-
TGCAGCGCCCCGGGACAAGCGGTAGATACGCAGTATTTT
CSAPGQAVDTQYF
>TRBV18|TRBJ2-7|-|-
TGTGCCAGCTCACCATCAGGGCCGGGCGAGCAGTACTTC
CASSPSGPGEQYF
>TRBV7-3|TRBJ2-1|-|TRBD2
TGTGCCAGCAGCTTAGCCGGCGGGGGTTCCTTCAATGAGCAGTTCTTC
CASSLAGGGSFNEQFF